A single sample is the source of the 28 T cell receptor beta chains below, sequenced in a study of T cells in Graves' hyperthyroidism and ophthalmopathy. RNA transcripts yielded amplified TCR beta CDR3 regions. HTBI primers were employed in a first-round RT-PCR of the TCR CDR3. MiXCR was run by TCRdb on the multiplex PCR reads, yielding one entry per CDR3 protein. Of about 600,000 distinct CDR3 sequences in the sample, about a sixth were seen once. The sample comprised blood. The receptors shown here come from a woman in her thirties or forties with Graves' ophthalmopathy.

This clonotype was recorded a few times. The chain is built from TRBV5-1 and TRBJ2-2; D unclear. Trimming stripped 9 bases from V and 4 bases from J, with 16 bases between. The germline CDR1 and CDR2 sequences are SGHRS and YFSETQ. This CDR3 is 14 amino acids long. CDR3 residues: CATKQGGTTGELFF. The CDR3 DNA follows: TGCGCCACCAAGCAAGGCGGAACCACCGGGGAGCTGTTTTTT.

Many counts were recorded for this clonotype. The genes are TRBV5-1 and TRBJ2-1, with 10 bases aligning to TRBD2. This CDR3 has 13 residues. Germline V gene data show CDR1 as SGHRS and CDR2 as YFSETQ. V lost 8 bases and J lost 4; bases outside the gene matches: 3. The CDR3 spells CASGTSAYNEQFF. CDR3 sequence (DNA): TGCGCCAGTGGGACTAGCGCTTACAATGAGCAGTTCTTC.

This clonotype was detected many times. This chain uses TRBV20-1 with TRBJ1-1; D uncertain. The germline gives CDR1 DFQATT, CDR2 SNEGSKA (reference sequence). The CDR3 is made up of 12 amino acids. The ends were cut back, 6 bases at V and 4 bases at J, with 12 bases in the middle. CDR3 amino acids: CSARKPTTEAFF. In nucleotides, the CDR3 is TGCAGTGCCAGAAAGCCTACCACTGAAGCTTTCTTT.

Many counts were recorded for this clonotype. The J gene is TRBJ2-3, the V gene TRBV6-1; possible D gene TRBD2, 6 bases. The V and J ends lost 7 bases and 4 bases respectively, with 15 bases between them. The CDR3 consists of 14 residues. Germline CDR1 reads MNHNS; CDR2 reads SASEGT. The CDR3 is CASKLADFSDTQYF. In nucleotides, the CDR3 is TGTGCCAGCAAGTTAGCGGATTTTTCAGATACGCAGTATTTT.

The chain uses TRBV20-1 and TRBJ2-7; no clear D gene. The CDR3 length is 12 residues. Between the trimmed V and J ends, which lost 6 bases and 2 bases, there was a span of 11 bases. The germline V gene encodes CDR1 DFQATT and CDR2 SNEGSKA (reference sequence). CDR3 sequence reads: CSATDGTYEQYF. The CDR3 region has the DNA TGCAGTGCCACGGACGGAACCTACGAGCAGTACTTC.

This clonotype was seen only a few times. The genes are TRBV11-2 and TRBJ2-1; perhaps D is TRBD1 or TRBD2 (5 bases each). The CDR3 spans 16 residues. Germline CDR1 and CDR2: SGHAT and FQNNGV. V was cut by 3 bases and J by 8 bases, with 20 bases left in between. The CDR3 loop reads CASSFSPGLQMDEQFF. In DNA, the CDR3 is TGTGCCAGCAGCTTCTCCCCGGGGCTCCAGATGGATGAGCAGTTCTTC. The variable domain in full, with the rest retrieved from reference TRBV11-2 and TRBJ2-1, is EAGVAQSPRYKIIEKRQSVAFWCNPISGHATLYWYQQILGQGPKLLIQFQNNGVVDDSQLPKDRFSAERLKGVDSTLKIQPAKLEDSAVYLCASSFSPGLQMDEQFFGPGTRLTVL.

The chain has TRBV20-1 and TRBJ2-3; possibly TRBD2 for D (7 bases). Per germline, CDR1 DFQATT and CDR2 SNEGSKA (reference sequence). CDR3 size: 16 residues. V lost 4 bases, J lost 6 bases, and 23 bases lay in between. CDR3 nucleotide sequence: TGCAGTGCTACTGGGGGGGGCCAGGCCCCGCCGGATACGCAGTATTTT. This gives the protein CSATGGGQAPPDTQYF.

The genes are TRBV4-1 and TRBJ1-5; unclear D gene. The CDR3 loop spans 15 amino acids. Germline CDR1 is MGHRA and CDR2 is YSYEKL. Trimming stripped 0 bases from V and 4 bases from J, with 10 bases between. The CDR3 is CASSQEWLNNQPQHF. For the CDR3, the DNA is TGCGCCAGCAGCCAAGAGTGGCTGAATAATCAGCCCCAGCATTTT.

The chain has TRBV20-1 and TRBJ1-5; D perhaps matches TRBD1 (5 bases). Germline CDR1 and CDR2: DFQATT and SNEGSKA (reference sequence). The CDR3 has 17 amino acids. The germline V and J ends were trimmed by 0 bases and 5 bases, with 20 bases remaining between them. CDR3 sequence (DNA): TGCAGTGCTAGAGAGGGGTTCCGGACAAATGTCTATCAGCCCCAGCATTTT. This encodes CSAREGFRTNVYQPQHF.

This clonotype was detected ten times or more. This may be a read error: a much more frequent sequence differs by one nucleotide. The chain recombines TRBV30 with TRBJ1-1; TRBD1 matches 12 bases. Germline V lookup: CDR1 GTSNPN, CDR2 SVGIG (reference sequence). The CDR3 length is 15 residues. CDR3 sequence: CARSEGTGGVTEAFF. CDR3 nucleotides: TGTGCCCGGAGCGAAGGGACAGGGGGCGTCACTGAAGCTTTCTTT.

The gene calls are TRBV12-3 or TRBV12-4 and TRBJ2-4; D not resolved. V shed 3 bases and J shed 0 bases, with 18 bases lying between them. The CDR3 sequence is 18 residues long. For the CDR3, the DNA is TGTGCCAGCAGTTTCTCTCGCGGCACCACCCTAGCCAAAAACATTCAGTACTTC. Translating it yields CASSFSRGTTLAKNIQYF.

This clonotype occurred many times. This sequence joins TRBV3-1 and TRBJ1-1; tentatively, D is TRBD1 (6 bases). Per germline, CDR1 LGHDT and CDR2 YNNKEL (reference sequence). The CDR3 sequence is 16 residues long. Trimming left V 1 base short and J 3 bases short, with 15 bases between. In DNA form, the CDR3 reads TGTGCCAGCAGCCAAGCCGGGACACGATATCACACTGAAGCTTTCTTT. It is translated as CASSQAGTRYHTEAFF.

CDR3 protein: CASSRIWGSNENLFF. For the CDR3, the DNA is TGCGCCAGCAGCCGAATCTGGGGATCTAATGAAAACCTATTTTTT. The chain combines TRBV4-1 with TRBJ1-4; D uncertain. The CDR3 has 15 amino acids. Between the trimmed V and J ends, which lost 4 bases and 17 bases, there was a span of 26 bases. Germline CDR1 MGHRA, CDR2 YSYEKL.

On this clonotype itself: Germline is not matched at one junction end, which may reflect a read error. The chain links TRBV11-2 to TRBJ2-3; 8 nucleotides agree with TRBD2. Germline-derived CDR1 and CDR2 are SGHAT and FQNNGV. This CDR3 region has 15 residues. For the CDR3, the DNA is TGTGCCAGCAGCCCGCTAGCGGGCCGGTTGTATACGCGGTATTTT. It translates to CASSPLAGRLYTRYF.

A remark on this clonotype: A single base separates this from a much larger clone, so it may be a read error. J is TRBJ2-1 and V is TRBV7-3, with 7 bases fitting TRBD1. Germline V gene data show CDR1 as SGHTA and CDR2 as FQGTGA. The CDR3 runs 16 residues. This chain's CDR3 is CATNLRGGSRYNERFF. CDR3 sequence (DNA): TGTGCCACCAACCTCCGAGGGGGCTCGCGATACAATGAGCGGTTCTTC.

This clonotype has at least ten counts. V and J are TRBV20-1 and TRBJ2-5, with 10 bases lining up with TRBD2. Losses at the gene ends were 0 bases for V and 2 bases for J; bases not matched to a gene: 3. In germline, CDR1 is DFQATT, CDR2 SNEGSKA (reference sequence). The CDR3 extends over 15 amino acids. In DNA form, the CDR3 reads TGCAGTGCTAGAGATTTAGCGGGAGGACAAGAGACCCAGTACTTC. It translates to CSARDLAGGQETQYF.

In the case of this clonotype: This may arise from a read error, as a much more abundant clone is one base away. The chain has TRBV20-1 and TRBJ1-3; the match to TRBD1 covers 7 bases. The CDR3 contains 13 residues. The V gene end was trimmed by 6 bases and the J gene end by 8 bases; junction bases not matched to a gene: 10. Germline CDR1 reads DFQATT; CDR2 reads SNEGSKA (reference sequence). The CDR3 reads CSADWDSRDTIYF. CDR3 bases: TGCAGTGCCGACTGGGACAGTAGGGACACCATATATTTT.

This clonotype was seen a handful of times. This sequence joins TRBV28 and TRBJ2-3, with 7 positions matching TRBD2. The CDR3 loop spans 17 amino acids. Losses at the gene ends were 3 bases for V and 4 bases for J; bases not matched to a gene: 13. Looked up from germline, CDR1 is MDHEN and CDR2 is SYDVKM. CDR3 residues: CASSFRFGGRGADTQYF. CDR3 DNA sequence: TGTGCCAGCAGTTTTCGATTTGGCGGGAGAGGAGCAGATACGCAGTATTTT.

CDR3 region: CASSEAVTENFQPQHF. CDR3 nucleotide sequence: TGTGCCAGCAGTGAAGCGGTTACAGAAAATTTTCAGCCCCAGCATTTT. The chain has TRBV6-1 and TRBJ1-5, with unresolved D. Germline V gives CDR1 MNHNS, CDR2 SASEGT. V was clipped by 0 bases and J by 6 bases, with 15 bases between them. The CDR3 sequence is 16 residues long.

This rearrangement joins TRBV12-5 to TRBJ1-1; 9 bases agree with TRBD1. The CDR3 loop spans 17 amino acids. Germline lookup yields CDR1 LGHNT and CDR2 FRNRAP. With 4 bases clipped from V and 5 bases from J, the junction kept 14 bases outside the gene matches. CDR3 nucleotide sequence: TGTGCTAGTGGTTCGTCAGGAGATTACAGGGGGCGAACTGAAGCTTTCTTT. Protein product: CASGSSGDYRGRTEAFF.

The V call is TRBV19, the J call TRBJ1-1; TRBD1 aligns across 8 bases. The CDR3 covers 14 residues. V shed 3 bases, J shed 6 bases, and the junction held 6 bases outside the gene matches. Per germline, CDR1 LNHDA and CDR2 SQIVND (reference sequence). In DNA, the CDR3 is TGTGCCAGTAGTATCGGACAGGGAGGGTCTGAAGCTTTCTTT. It yields the protein CASSIGQGGSEAFF. The full variable domain, completed using reference TRBV19 and TRBJ1-1, is DGGITQSPKYLFRKEGQNVTLSCEQNLNHDAMYWYRQDPGQGLRLIYYSQIVNDFQKGDIAEGYSVSREKKESFPLTVTSAQKNPTAFYLCASSIGQGGSEAFFGQGTRLTVV.

The chain couples TRBV11-3 to TRBJ2-1, with D perhaps matching TRBD2 (6 bases). Germline CDR1 and CDR2: SGHNT and YENEEA. The V gene lost 0 bases and the J gene lost 8 bases, with 11 bases spanning the gap. The CDR3 consists of 14 residues. This CDR3 is CASSLELASYEQFF. The CDR3 DNA sequence: TGTGCCAGCAGCTTAGAACTAGCCTCCTATGAGCAGTTCTTC.

This clonotype has only a few counts. The chain links TRBV10-3 to TRBJ2-1, with 14 bases matching TRBD2. The germline V gene encodes CDR1 ENHRY and CDR2 SYGVKD. V lost 6 bases to trimming and J lost 9 bases; unmatched junction nucleotides: 10. The CDR3 is 16 amino acids. The CDR3: CAISYPTSGGAGEQFF. The CDR3 DNA is TGTGCCATCAGCTATCCGACTAGCGGGGGGGCGGGTGAGCAGTTCTTC.

In this sample, this clonotype turned up many times. The genes are TRBV12-3 or TRBV12-4 and TRBJ2-4; D gene uncertain. V was trimmed by 2 bases and J by 5 bases, leaving 13 bases between them. The CDR3 totals 15 residues. CDR3 sequence (DNA): TGTGCCAGCAGTTTACAAAGAGTAGGTGAAAACATTCAGTACTTC. This gives the protein CASSLQRVGENIQYF.

This clonotype occurred many times. The gene calls are TRBV20-1 and TRBJ1-6, with D perhaps TRBD1 (5 bases). Germline-derived CDR1 and CDR2 are DFQATT and SNEGSKA (reference sequence). This CDR3 comprises 15 residues. V lost 0 bases and J 7 bases, leaving 13 bases between the germline ends. The CDR3 protein is CSARDSQGRNSPLHF. CDR3 nucleotides: TGCAGTGCTAGAGATTCGCAGGGACGAAATTCACCCCTCCACTTT.

Remarks on this clonotype: A much more abundant neighbour one base away suggests this may be a read error. The chain couples TRBV20-1 to TRBJ2-5; D is unclear. Germline lookup yields CDR1 DFQATT and CDR2 SNEGSKA (reference sequence). The CDR3 runs to 13 residues. The CDR3 sequence: CSAGDEYFGTQYF. DNA for the CDR3: TGCAGTGCTGGAGATGAGTACTTTGGGACCCAGTACTTC.

In its sample, this clonotype was seen a few times. The gene calls are TRBV28 and TRBJ2-7; 8 nucleotides match TRBD1. Germline-derived CDR1 and CDR2 are MDHEN and SYDVKM. This CDR3 comprises 15 residues. V shed 4 bases and J 7 bases; nucleotides not matched to a gene: 12. CDR3 protein: CASSSTGQGVGEQYF. The CDR3 bases are TGTGCCAGCAGTTCCACTGGACAGGGCGTGGGGGAGCAGTACTTC.

About this clonotype: A much larger clonotype is one base distant, so this may be a read error. This chain uses TRBV9 with TRBJ1-6; the D gene is possibly TRBD1 (5 bases). The germline V gene has CDR1 SGDLS and CDR2 YYNGEE. The V and J ends lost 4 bases and 6 bases respectively, with 11 bases between them. The CDR3 length is 14 residues. The DNA of the CDR3 is TGTGCCAGCAGCACCGGGACCCTTAATTCACCCCTCCACTTT. Translated: CASSTGTLNSPLHF.